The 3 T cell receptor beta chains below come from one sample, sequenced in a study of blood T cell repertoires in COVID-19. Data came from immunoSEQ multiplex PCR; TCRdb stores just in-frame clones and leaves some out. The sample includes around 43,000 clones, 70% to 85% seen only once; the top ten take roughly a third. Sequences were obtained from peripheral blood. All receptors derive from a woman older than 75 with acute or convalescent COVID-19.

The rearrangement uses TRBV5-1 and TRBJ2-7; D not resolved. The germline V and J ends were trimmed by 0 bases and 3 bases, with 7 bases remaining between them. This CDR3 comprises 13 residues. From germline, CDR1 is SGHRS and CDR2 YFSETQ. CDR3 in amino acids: CASSLVSSYEQYF. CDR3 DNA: TGCGCCAGCAGCTTGGTTAGCAGCTACGAGCAGTACTTC.

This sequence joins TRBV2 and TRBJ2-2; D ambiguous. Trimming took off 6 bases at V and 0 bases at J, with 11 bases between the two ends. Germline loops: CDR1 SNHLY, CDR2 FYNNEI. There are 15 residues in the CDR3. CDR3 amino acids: CASSDEQTNTGELFF. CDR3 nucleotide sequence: TGTGCCAGCAGCGACGAACAGACGAACACCGGGGAGCTGTTTTTT.

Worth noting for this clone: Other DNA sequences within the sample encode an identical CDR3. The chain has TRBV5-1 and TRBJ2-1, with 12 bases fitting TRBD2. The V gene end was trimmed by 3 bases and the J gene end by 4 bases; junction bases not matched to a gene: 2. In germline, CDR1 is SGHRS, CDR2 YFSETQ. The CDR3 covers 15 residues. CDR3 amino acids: CASSSTSGSYNEQFF. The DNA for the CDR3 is TGCGCCAGCAGCTCGACTAGCGGGAGTTACAATGAGCAGTTCTTC.